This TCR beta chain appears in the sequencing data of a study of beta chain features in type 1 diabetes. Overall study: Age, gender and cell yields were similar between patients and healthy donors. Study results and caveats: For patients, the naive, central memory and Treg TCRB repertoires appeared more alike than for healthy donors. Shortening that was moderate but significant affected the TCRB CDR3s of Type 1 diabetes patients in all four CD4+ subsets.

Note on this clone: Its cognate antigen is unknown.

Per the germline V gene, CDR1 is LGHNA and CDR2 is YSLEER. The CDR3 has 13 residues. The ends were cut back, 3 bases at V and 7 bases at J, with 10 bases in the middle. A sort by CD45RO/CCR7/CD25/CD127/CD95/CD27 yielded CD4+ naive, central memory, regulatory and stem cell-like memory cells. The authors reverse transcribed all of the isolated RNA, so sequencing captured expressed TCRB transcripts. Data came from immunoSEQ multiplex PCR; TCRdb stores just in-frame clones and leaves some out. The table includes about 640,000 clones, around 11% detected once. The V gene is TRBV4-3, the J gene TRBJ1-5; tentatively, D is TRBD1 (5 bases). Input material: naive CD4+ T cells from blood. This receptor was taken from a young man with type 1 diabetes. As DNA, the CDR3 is TGCGCCAGCAGCCAGCGGGGGGACCAGCCCCAGCATTTT. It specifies CASSQRGDQPQHF.